These 20 T cell receptor beta chains share one sample of origin, sequenced in a study of PD-1 blockade in classical Hodgkin lymphoma (dated by TCRdb to about 2020). Libraries were prepared through the immunoSEQ multiplex PCR assay. The source is immuneACCESS, and TCRdb retained only in-frame sequences with V and J called. Part of the clones is not carried over; for the studies checked, unresolved V genes explain less than half of this, and the remainder is unexplained. This sample lists 25,000 to 35,000 clones; under 80% were detected once. 0.45% to 0.7% of the sample is in the top ten clones. Reading the label with the study, this specimen's time point is: cycle 4 day 1 (C4D1), after less than 7 weeks of nivolumab. Relapse after autologous stem cell transplantation had occurred in all trial patients, and cohorts A, B and C were distinguished by prior brentuximab vedotin exposure. A Miltenyi CD4+ T cell isolation kit was used for magnetic negative selection to purify CD4+ T cells from thawed PBMCs.

The sequencing used CD4+ T cells from blood, collected before the fourth cycle of nivolumab. The receptors were sampled from a human donor with classical Hodgkin lymphoma.

The rearrangement uses TRBV28 and TRBJ1-5; tentatively, D is TRBD1 (5 bases). CDR1 is MDHEN and CDR2 is SYDVKM in the germline V gene. The V gene lost 4 bases and the J gene lost 6 bases, with 16 bases spanning the gap. The CDR3 has 15 amino acids. CDR3 coding DNA: TGTGCCAGCAGTTGGGACCGAGTCGAGGGTCAGCCCCAGCATTTT. Translation gives CASSWDRVEGQPQHF. The whole variable domain, remainder taken from reference TRBV28 and TRBJ1-5, is DVKVTQSSRYLVKRTGEKVFLECVQDMDHENMFWYRQDPGLGLRLIYFSYDVKMKEKGDIPEGYSVSREKKERFSLILESASTNQTSMYLCASSWDRVEGQPQHFGDGTRLSIL.

In this sample, this clone turned up a few times. The chain is built from TRBV10-3 and TRBJ1-5, with a tentative D call TRBD1 (5 bases). CDR3 length: 15 amino acids. Trimming pared 4 bases from V and 2 bases from J, leaving 12 bases between. Per the germline V gene, CDR1 is ENHRY and CDR2 is SYGVKD. CDR3 nucleotides: TGTGCCATCAGTGTTGGGGGTGAAGGCAATCAGCCCCAGCATTTT. Protein: CAISVGGEGNQPQHF.

In this sample, this clone turned up a few times. The rearrangement joins TRBV19 to TRBJ1-4; D is undetermined. Germline V gene lookup returns CDR1 LNHDA and CDR2 SQIVND (reference sequence). The length of the CDR3 is 14 residues. With 3 bases removed from V and 4 bases from J, the gap between germline ends came to 9 bases. CDR3 region: CASSIFRFNEKLFF. The CDR3 coding sequence is TGTGCCAGTAGTATCTTTAGGTTTAATGAAAAACTGTTTTTT.

The gene calls are TRBV19 and TRBJ2-3; no reliable D call. The V gene lost 4 bases and the J gene lost 0 bases, with 8 bases spanning the gap. CDR3 length: 14 residues. Germline CDR1 and CDR2: LNHDA and SQIVND (reference sequence). The CDR3, as DNA: TGTGCCAGTAGTACGCAGGAGAGCACAGATACGCAGTATTTT. Protein: CASSTQESTDTQYF.

The chain links TRBV6-5 to TRBJ2-1; no reliable D call. Trimming shortened V by 4 bases and J by 12 bases, and 13 bases separated the two germline ends. CDR1 is MNHEY and CDR2 is SVGAGI in the germline V gene. The CDR3 loop spans 12 amino acids. The CDR3 spells CASSSPRAGQFF. The DNA of the CDR3 is TGTGCCAGCAGTTCGCCTAGGGCCGGGCAGTTCTTC.

The DNA of the CDR3 is TGTGCCAGCACAGGGTTACAAGAGCAGTACTTC. Translation gives CASTGLQEQYF. The chain employs TRBV28 and TRBJ2-7; TRBD1 is a possible D gene (5 bases). Germline loops: CDR1 MDHEN, CDR2 SYDVKM. This CDR3 is 11 amino acids long. V lost 7 bases to trimming and J lost 7 bases, with 11 bases between them. The variable domain in full, completed from reference TRBV28 and TRBJ2-7, reads DVKVTQSSRYLVKRTGEKVFLECVQDMDHENMFWYRQDPGLGLRLIYFSYDVKMKEKGDIPEGYSVSREKKERFSLILESASTNQTSMYLCASTGLQEQYFGPGTRLTVT.

The chain's CDR3 is CASSRQAGGSPLHF. The CDR3 region has the DNA TGTGCCAGCAGTAGACAGGCGGGAGGTTCACCCCTCCACTTT. This chain connects TRBV6-5 to TRBJ1-6; weak D call: TRBD1 (6 bases). Germline CDR1 reads MNHEY; CDR2 reads SVGAGI. V lost 5 bases to trimming and J lost 9 bases, with 14 bases between them. The CDR3 has 14 residues.

The V gene is TRBV13, the J gene TRBJ2-1; 9 positions agree with TRBD2. Trimming at V came to 6 bases and at J to 4 bases, leaving 7 bases not matched to a gene. This CDR3 has 15 amino acids. Germline V gene data show CDR1 as PRHDT and CDR2 as FYEKMQ (reference sequence). In DNA form, the CDR3 reads TGTGCCAGCAGTCCTACTAGCGGGTTTTACAATGAGCAGTTCTTC. Translated, it gives CASSPTSGFYNEQFF.

The rearrangement uses TRBV7-9 and TRBJ2-1, with 8 positions matching TRBD2. Germline lookup yields CDR1 SEHNR and CDR2 FQNEAQ (reference sequence). V shed 2 bases and J 7 bases; nucleotides not matched to a gene: 13. The CDR3 consists of 17 residues. The CDR3 reads CASSLRPLAGSGNEQFF. CDR3 nucleotide sequence: TGTGCCAGCAGCTTAAGACCATTAGCGGGGTCCGGGAATGAGCAGTTCTTC.

The gene calls are TRBV29-1 and TRBJ2-1, with D possibly TRBD2 on 6 matching bases. The CDR3 has 16 amino acids. Trimming removed 7 bases from V and 3 bases from J, with 22 bases in between. CDR1 is SQVTM and CDR2 is ANQGSEA in the germline V gene. The CDR3 bases are TGCAGCGCAGAAGATTTTGGGCGGAGGGTCTACAATGAGCAGTTCTTC. It is translated as CSAEDFGRRVYNEQFF.

Only one count was recorded for this clone. V is TRBV19 and J is TRBJ2-3; D is ambiguous. The CDR3 consists of 15 residues. V shed 3 bases and J shed 5 bases, with 15 bases lying between them. Germline V gives CDR1 LNHDA, CDR2 SQIVND (reference sequence). CDR3 bases: TGTGCCAGTAGTATTAACTCCATCACGGGAGATACGCAGTATTTT. It translates to CASSINSITGDTQYF.

This clone has just a few counts. The chain uses TRBV7-2 and TRBJ2-1; TRBD2 agrees at 9 bases. After removal of 3 bases from V and 0 bases from J, the junction contained 0 bases not matched to a gene. CDR3 length: 15 residues. Germline assignment: CDR1 SGHTA and CDR2 FQGNSA. DNA for the CDR3: TGTGCCAGCAGCTTTAGCGGGGGCTCCTACAATGAGCAGTTCTTC. Its translation: CASSFSGGSYNEQFF.

The V call is TRBV27, the J call TRBJ2-7; TRBD2 matches at 7 bases. Trimming took 3 bases from V and 7 from J; bases not matched to a gene: 0. CDR3 length: 11 amino acids. CDR1 and CDR2 (germline): MNHEY, SMNVEV (reference sequence). CDR3 sequence: CASSFGGEQYF. The CDR3 DNA is TGTGCCAGCAGTTTCGGGGGGGAGCAGTACTTC.

The rearrangement uses TRBV2 and TRBJ1-1, with 8 bases that match TRBD1. V dropped 5 bases and J dropped 4; count of bases not matched to a gene: 3. CDR1 and CDR2 from the germline V gene are SNHLY and FYNNEI. This CDR3 contains 13 residues. CDR3 sequence (DNA): TGTGCCAGCAGTCAACAGGGGGGCACTGAAGCTTTCTTT. The encoded protein is CASSQQGGTEAFF. Using reference TRBV2 and TRBJ1-1 for the parts outside the CDR3, the full variable domain is EPEVTQTPSHQVTQMGQEVILRCVPISNHLYFYWYRQILGQKVEFLVSFYNNEISEKSEIFDDQFSVERPDGSNFTLKIRSTKLEDSAMYFCASSQQGGTEAFFGQGTRLTVV.

This chain connects TRBV5-6 to TRBJ2-3; D uncertain. The CDR3 spans 12 residues. V was clipped by 0 bases and J by 2 bases, with 1 base between them. The germline gives CDR1 SGHDT, CDR2 YYEEEE. For the CDR3, the DNA is TGTGCCAGCAGCTTGGTCACAGATACGCAGTATTTT. It codes for CASSLVTDTQYF.

The V and J genes are TRBV2 and TRBJ2-7, with TRBD1 matching 10 bases. The CDR3 loop spans 15 amino acids. Germline V CDR1 and CDR2: SNHLY, FYNNEI. V trimming: 5 bases; J trimming: 3 bases; junction bases outside the gene matches: 7. CDR3 residues: CASSPDRGGFYEQYF. DNA for the CDR3: TGTGCCAGCAGTCCGGACAGGGGGGGATTCTACGAGCAGTACTTC.

In DNA form, the CDR3 reads TGTGCCGCCACGGTGAACACTGAAGCTTTCTTT. Amino acids: CAATVNTEAFF. The gene calls are TRBV28 and TRBJ1-1, with D unresolved. Germline assignment: CDR1 MDHEN and CDR2 SYDVKM. The V end was cut by 11 bases, the J end by 0 bases, with 7 bases between. CDR3 length equals 11 residues. Based on the CDR3 plus reference TRBV28 and TRBJ1-1, the full variable domain is DVKVTQSSRYLVKRTGEKVFLECVQDMDHENMFWYRQDPGLGLRLIYFSYDVKMKEKGDIPEGYSVSREKKERFSLILESASTNQTSMYLCAATVNTEAFFGQGTRLTVV.

This clone was seen a handful of times. The rearrangement joins TRBV18 to TRBJ1-2, with D uncertain. The CDR3 consists of 13 residues. Trimming removed 2 bases from V and 4 bases from J, with 8 bases in between. CDR1 and CDR2 from the germline V gene are KGHSH and LQKENI. As DNA, the CDR3 is TGTGCCAGCTCACCAGGAGGTGGCTATGGCTACACCTTC. Protein: CASSPGGGYGYTF.

The DNA for the CDR3 is TGTGCCAGCAGCTTCACCGGGACAGAACCCTACGAGCAGTACTTC. It yields the protein CASSFTGTEPYEQYF. The chain employs TRBV7-3 and TRBJ2-7; TRBD1 agrees at 7 bases. This CDR3 is built from 15 residues. Germline V gene data show CDR1 as SGHTA and CDR2 as FQGTGA. The V segment lost 3 bases and the J segment 2 bases; nucleotides outside the gene matches: 7.

The CDR3 DNA follows: TGTGCCAGCTCACTGCGCCCTTATAGGGTGGGCACAGATACGCAGTATTTT. Translating gives CASSLRPYRVGTDTQYF. The chain recombines TRBV18 with TRBJ2-3; D unclear. Germline CDR1 reads KGHSH; CDR2 reads LQKENI. This CDR3 has 17 residues. Between the trimmed V and J ends, which lost 4 bases and 1 base, there was a span of 18 bases.